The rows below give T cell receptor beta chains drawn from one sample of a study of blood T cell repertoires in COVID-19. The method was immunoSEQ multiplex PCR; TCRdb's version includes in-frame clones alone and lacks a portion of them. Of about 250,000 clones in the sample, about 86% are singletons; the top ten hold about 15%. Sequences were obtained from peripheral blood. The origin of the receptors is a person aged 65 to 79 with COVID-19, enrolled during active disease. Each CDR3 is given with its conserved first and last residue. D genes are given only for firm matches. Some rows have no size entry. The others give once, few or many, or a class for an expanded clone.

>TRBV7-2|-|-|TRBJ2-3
CASSSLRRSTDTQYF
TGTGCCAGCAGCTCCCTTCGGCGGTCCACAGATACGCAGTATTTT
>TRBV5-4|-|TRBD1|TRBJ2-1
CASSWDRDEQFF
TGTGCCAGCAGCTGGGACAGGGATGAGCAGTTCTTC
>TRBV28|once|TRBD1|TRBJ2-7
CASRRDRVSSYEQYF
TGTGCCAGCAGACGGGACAGGGTGAGCTCCTACGAGCAGTACTTC
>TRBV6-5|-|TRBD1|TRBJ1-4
CASSPRGLEEKLFF
TGTGCCAGCAGTCCAAGGGGGCTTGAAGAAAAACTGTTTTTT
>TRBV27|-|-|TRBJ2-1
CASRFRGSNEQFF
TGTGCCAGCCGATTCAGGGGTAGTAATGAGCAGTTCTTC
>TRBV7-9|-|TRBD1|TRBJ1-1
CASSFGQGATEAFF
TGTGCCAGCAGCTTTGGACAGGGGGCCACTGAAGCTTTCTTT
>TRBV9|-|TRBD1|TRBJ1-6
CASSVEDRGLGPLHF
TGTGCCAGCAGCGTAGAGGACAGGGGTTTAGGACCCCTCCACTTT
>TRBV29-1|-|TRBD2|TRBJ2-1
CSVPTSGTFYNEQFF
TGCAGCGTCCCTACTAGCGGGACTTTCTACAATGAGCAGTTCTTC
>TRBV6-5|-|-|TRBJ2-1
CASGALQKYNEQFF
TGTGCCAGTGGGGCTTTACAGAAATACAATGAGCAGTTCTTC
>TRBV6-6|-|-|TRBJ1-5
CASTLGGMNNQPQHF
TGTGCCAGCACCCTGGGGGGTATGAACAATCAGCCCCAGCATTTT
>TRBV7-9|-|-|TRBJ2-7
CASSSIRSEQYF
TGTGCCAGCAGCTCGATTCGGTCCGAGCAGTACTTC
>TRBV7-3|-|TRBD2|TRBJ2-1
CASSTTALAGVNEQFF
TGTGCCAGCAGCACAACCGCACTAGCGGGGGTCAATGAGCAGTTCTTC
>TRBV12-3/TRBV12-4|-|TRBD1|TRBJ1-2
CASSKTGEVGYTF
TGTGCCAGCAGCAAAACAGGGGAAGTTGGCTACACCTTC
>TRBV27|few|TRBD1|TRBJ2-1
CASSSGQINNEQFF
TGTGCCAGCAGCTCGGGACAGATCAACAATGAGCAGTTCTTC
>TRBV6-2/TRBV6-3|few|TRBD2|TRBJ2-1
CASSLLRLAAPPEQFF
TGTGCCAGCAGTTTGCTCAGGCTAGCGGCCCCTCCTGAGCAGTTCTTC